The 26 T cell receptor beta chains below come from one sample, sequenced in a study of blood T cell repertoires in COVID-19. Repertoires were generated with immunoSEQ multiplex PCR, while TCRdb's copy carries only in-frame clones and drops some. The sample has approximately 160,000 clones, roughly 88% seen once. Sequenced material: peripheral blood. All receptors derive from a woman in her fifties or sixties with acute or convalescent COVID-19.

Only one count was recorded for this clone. This CDR3 is CASSPQIGGNTIYF. The CDR3 bases are TGTGCCAGCAGCCCGCAAATCGGTGGAAACACCATATATTTT. The chain uses TRBV7-8 and TRBJ1-3; D not resolved. CDR1 and CDR2 from the germline V gene are SGHVS and FQNEAQ. The CDR3 contains 14 residues. V lost 5 bases, J lost 3 bases, and 11 bases lay in between.

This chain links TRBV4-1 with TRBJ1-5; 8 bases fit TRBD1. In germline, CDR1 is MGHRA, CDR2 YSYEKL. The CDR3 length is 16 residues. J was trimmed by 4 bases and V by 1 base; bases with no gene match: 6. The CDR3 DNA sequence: TGCGCCAGCAGCCAAGCCAACAGGGGGGGAAATCAGCCCCAGCATTTT. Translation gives CASSQANRGGNQPQHF.

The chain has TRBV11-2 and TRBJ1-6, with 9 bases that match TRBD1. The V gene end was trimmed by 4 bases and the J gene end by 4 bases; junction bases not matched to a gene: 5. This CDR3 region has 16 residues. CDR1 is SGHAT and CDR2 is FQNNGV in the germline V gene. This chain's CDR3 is CASSSGTGRYNSPLHF. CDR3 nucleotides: TGTGCCAGCAGCTCAGGGACAGGGCGTTATAATTCACCCCTCCACTTT.

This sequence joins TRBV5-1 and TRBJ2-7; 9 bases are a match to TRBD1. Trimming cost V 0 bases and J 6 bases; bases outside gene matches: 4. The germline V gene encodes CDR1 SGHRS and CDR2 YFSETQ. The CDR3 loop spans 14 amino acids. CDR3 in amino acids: CASSLGGTGIEQYF. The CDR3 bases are TGCGCCAGCAGCTTGGGCGGGACAGGGATCGAGCAGTACTTC.

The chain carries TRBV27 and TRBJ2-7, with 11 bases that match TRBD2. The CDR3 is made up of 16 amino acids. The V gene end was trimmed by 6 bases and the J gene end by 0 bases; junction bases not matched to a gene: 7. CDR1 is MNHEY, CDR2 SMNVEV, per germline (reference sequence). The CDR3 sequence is CASSTTSGGASYEQYF. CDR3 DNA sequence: TGTGCCAGCAGCACAACTAGCGGGGGTGCCTCCTACGAGCAGTACTTC.

The CDR3 spells CASSLRGGVNEQFF. The DNA of the CDR3 is TGTGCCAGCAGCTTGAGAGGAGGGGTTAATGAGCAGTTCTTC. This chain links TRBV5-6 with TRBJ2-1; TRBD2 is a possible D gene (6 bases). V was shortened by 1 base and J by 7 bases, with 12 bases between the two germline ends. The V gene's germline CDR1 is SGHDT and CDR2 YYEEEE. The CDR3 has 14 amino acids.

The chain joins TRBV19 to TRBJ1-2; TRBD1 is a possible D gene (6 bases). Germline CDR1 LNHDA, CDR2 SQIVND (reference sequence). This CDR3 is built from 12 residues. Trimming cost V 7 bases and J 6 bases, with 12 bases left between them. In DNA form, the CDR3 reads TGTGCCAGTATTACAGGGACAAATGGCTACACCTTC. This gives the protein CASITGTNGYTF. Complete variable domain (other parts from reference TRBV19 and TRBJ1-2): DGGITQSPKYLFRKEGQNVTLSCEQNLNHDAMYWYRQDPGQGLRLIYYSQIVNDFQKGDIAEGYSVSREKKESFPLTVTSAQKNPTAFYLCASITGTNGYTFGSGTRLTVV.

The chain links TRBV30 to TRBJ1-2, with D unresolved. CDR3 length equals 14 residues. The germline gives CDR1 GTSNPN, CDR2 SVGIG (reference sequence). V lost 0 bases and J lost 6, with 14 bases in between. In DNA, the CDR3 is TGTGCCTGGAGTGTCACGGTGCGACATGATGGCTACACCTTC. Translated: CAWSVTVRHDGYTF.

The CDR3 DNA is TGTGCCAGTAGAAGGACAGGGGGCGCGGAAAAACTGTTTTTT. This codes for CASRRTGGAEKLFF. This chain joins TRBV19 and TRBJ1-4; 11 positions agree with TRBD1. CDR3 size: 14 residues. CDR1 LNHDA and CDR2 SQIVND come from the germline V gene (reference sequence). The V and J ends lost 6 bases and 8 bases, in that order; junction bases with no gene match: 5.

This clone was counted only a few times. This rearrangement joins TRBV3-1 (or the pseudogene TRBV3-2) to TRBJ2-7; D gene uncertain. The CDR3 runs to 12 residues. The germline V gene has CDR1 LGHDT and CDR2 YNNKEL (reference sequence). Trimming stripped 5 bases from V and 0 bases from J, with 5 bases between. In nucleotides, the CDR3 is TGTGCCAGCAGCTACAGCTCCTACGAGCAGTACTTC. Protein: CASSYSSYEQYF.

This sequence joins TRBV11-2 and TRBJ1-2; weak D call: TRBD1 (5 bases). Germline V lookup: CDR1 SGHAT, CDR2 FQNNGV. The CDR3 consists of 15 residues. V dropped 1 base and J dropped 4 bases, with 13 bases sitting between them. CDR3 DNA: TGTGCCAGCAGCTTAGGTCCGGGGGGAAGCTATGGCTACACCTTC. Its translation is CASSLGPGGSYGYTF. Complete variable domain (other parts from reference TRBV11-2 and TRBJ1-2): EAGVAQSPRYKIIEKRQSVAFWCNPISGHATLYWYQQILGQGPKLLIQFQNNGVVDDSQLPKDRFSAERLKGVDSTLKIQPAKLEDSAVYLCASSLGPGGSYGYTFGSGTRLTVV.

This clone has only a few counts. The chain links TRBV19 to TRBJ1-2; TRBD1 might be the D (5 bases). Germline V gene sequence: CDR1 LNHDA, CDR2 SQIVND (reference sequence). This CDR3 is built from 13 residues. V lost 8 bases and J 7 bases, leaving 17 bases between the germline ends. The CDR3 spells CASREGSRGGYTF. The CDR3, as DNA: TGTGCCAGTCGGGAGGGGTCCCGGGGTGGCTACACCTTC.

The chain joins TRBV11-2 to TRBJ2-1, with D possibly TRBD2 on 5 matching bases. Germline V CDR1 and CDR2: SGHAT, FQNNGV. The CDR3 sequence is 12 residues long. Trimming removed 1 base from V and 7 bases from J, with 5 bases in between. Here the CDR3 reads CASSLGRNEQFF. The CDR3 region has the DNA TGTGCCAGCAGCTTAGGGAGGAATGAGCAGTTCTTC.

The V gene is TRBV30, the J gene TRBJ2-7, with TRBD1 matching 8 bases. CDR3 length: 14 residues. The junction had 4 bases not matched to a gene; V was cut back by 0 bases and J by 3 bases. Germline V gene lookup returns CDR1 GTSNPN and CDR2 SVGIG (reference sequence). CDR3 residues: CAWSVGTGNYEQYF. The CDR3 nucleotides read TGTGCCTGGAGTGTAGGGACAGGCAACTACGAGCAGTACTTC. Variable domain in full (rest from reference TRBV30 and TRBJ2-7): SQTIHQWPATLVQPVGSPLSLECTVEGTSNPNLYWYRQAAGRGLQLLFYSVGIGQISSEVPQNLSASRPQDRQFILSSKKLLLSDSGFYLCAWSVGTGNYEQYFGPGTRLTVT.

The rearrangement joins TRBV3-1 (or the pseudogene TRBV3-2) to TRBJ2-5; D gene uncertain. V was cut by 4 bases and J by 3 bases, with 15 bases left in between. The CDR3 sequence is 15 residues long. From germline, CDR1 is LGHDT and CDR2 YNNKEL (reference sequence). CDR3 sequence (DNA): TGTGCCAGCAGCCGAGACCTAGTAGGAAAAGAGACCCAGTACTTC. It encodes CASSRDLVGKETQYF.

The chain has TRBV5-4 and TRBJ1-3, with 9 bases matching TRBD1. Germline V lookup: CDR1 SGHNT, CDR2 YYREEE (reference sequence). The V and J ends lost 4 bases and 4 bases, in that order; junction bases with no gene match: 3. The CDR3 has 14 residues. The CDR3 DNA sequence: TGTGCCAGCAGCCTACAGGGGGCCGGAAACACCATATATTTT. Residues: CASSLQGAGNTIYF.

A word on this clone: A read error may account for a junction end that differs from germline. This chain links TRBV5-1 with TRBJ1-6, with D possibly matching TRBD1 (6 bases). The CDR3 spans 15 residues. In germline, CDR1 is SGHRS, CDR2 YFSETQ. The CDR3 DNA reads TGCACCAGCAGCACGGCAGGGGCCTTGAATTCACCCCTCCACTTT. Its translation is CTSSTAGALNSPLHF. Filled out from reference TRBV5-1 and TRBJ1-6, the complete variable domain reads KAGVTQTPRYLIKTRGQQVTLSCSPISGHRSVSWYQQTPGQGLQFLFEYFSETQRNKGNFPGRFSGRQFSNSRSEMNVSTLELGDSALYLCTSSTAGALNSPLHFGNGTRLTVT.

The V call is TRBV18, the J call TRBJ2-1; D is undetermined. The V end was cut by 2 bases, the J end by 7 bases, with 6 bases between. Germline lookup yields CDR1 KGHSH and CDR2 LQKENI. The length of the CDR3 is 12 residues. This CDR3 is CASSPTRNEQFF. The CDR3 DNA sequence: TGTGCCAGCTCACCAACGAGAAATGAGCAGTTCTTC.

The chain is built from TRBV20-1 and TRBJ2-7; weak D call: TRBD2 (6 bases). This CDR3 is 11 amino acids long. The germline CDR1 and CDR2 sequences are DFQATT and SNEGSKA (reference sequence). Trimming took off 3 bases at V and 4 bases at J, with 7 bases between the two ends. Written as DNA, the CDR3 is TGCAGTGCTAGGCGGGATTACGAGCAGTACTTC. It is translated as CSARRDYEQYF.

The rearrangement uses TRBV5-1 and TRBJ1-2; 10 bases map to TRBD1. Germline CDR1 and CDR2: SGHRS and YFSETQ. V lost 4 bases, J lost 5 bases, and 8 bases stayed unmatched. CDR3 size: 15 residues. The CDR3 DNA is TGCGCCAGCAGCGTGGGACAGGGGACTGGGTATGGCTACACCTTC. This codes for CASSVGQGTGYGYTF.

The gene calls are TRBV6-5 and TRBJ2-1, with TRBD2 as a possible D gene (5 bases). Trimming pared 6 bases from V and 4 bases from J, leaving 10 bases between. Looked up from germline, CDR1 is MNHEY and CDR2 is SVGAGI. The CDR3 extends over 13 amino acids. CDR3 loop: CASRGDLYNEQFF. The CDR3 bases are TGTGCCAGCAGGGGAGATCTTTACAATGAGCAGTTCTTC.

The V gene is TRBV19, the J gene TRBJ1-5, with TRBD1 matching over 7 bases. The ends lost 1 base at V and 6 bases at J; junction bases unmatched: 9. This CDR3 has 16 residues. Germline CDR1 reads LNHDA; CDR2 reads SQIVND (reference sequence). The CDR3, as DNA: TGTGCCAGTAGTATAGGTGGAGGGGGCCGTATTCAGCCCCAGCATTTT. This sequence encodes CASSIGGGGRIQPQHF.

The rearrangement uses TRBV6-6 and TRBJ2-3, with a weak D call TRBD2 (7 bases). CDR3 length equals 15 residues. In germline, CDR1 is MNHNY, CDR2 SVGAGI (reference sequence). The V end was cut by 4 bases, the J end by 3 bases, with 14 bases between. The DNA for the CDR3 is TGTGCCAGCAGTTCCCGGGGGGCCCGGACAGATACGCAGTATTTT. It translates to CASSSRGARTDTQYF.

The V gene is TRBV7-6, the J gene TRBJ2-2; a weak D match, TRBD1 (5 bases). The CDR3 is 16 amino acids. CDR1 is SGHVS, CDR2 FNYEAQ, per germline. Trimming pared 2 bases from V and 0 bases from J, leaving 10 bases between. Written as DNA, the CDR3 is TGTGCCAGCAGCTTACAGGGCGGAGCGAACACCGGGGAGCTGTTTTTT. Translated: CASSLQGGANTGELFF.

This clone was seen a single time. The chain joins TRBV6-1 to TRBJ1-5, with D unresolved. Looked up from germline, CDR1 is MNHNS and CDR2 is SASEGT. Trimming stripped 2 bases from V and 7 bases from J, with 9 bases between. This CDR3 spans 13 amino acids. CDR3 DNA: TGTGCCAGCAGTGAACTCGGAGAACAGCCCCAGCATTTT. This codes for CASSELGEQPQHF.

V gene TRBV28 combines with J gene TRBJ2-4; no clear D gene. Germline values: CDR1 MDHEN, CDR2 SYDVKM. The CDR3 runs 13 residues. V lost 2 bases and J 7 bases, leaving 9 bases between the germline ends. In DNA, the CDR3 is TGTGCCAGCAGTTTACCCGGGTCCAACATTCAGTACTTC. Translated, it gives CASSLPGSNIQYF.